This T cell receptor (beta chain) was sequenced in a study of blood T cell repertoires in COVID-19. Study information: From T cells, B-cell-depleted T cells, or PBMCs came the material, which was cDNA or gDNA.

In germline, CDR1 is MNHEY, CDR2 SMNVEV (reference sequence). The CDR3 length is 16 residues. V lost 1 base and J lost 9, with 21 bases in between. Authors' analysis steps: Estimation of nucleated cell counts relied on the amplification of reference gene primers. Sequenced by immunoSEQ multiplex PCR; TCRdb stores in-frame clones only, minus some. V, J and clone size were drawn from that table, and D and trimming were deduced from the DNA. The sample gives 250,000 or so clones, approximately 83% of which show up once; approximately 4% is in the top ten. Self-reported history from a screening survey and questionnaire set each donor's cohort. All exposed participants met a person with COVID-19 within 2 weeks before entering the study.

The TCR comes from a woman aged 40 to 50 who had been exposed to COVID-19. Material: PBMCs or T cells enriched from blood (not recorded which). The gene calls are TRBV27 and TRBJ1-2; D may be TRBD1 (5 bases). For the CDR3, the DNA is TGTGCCAGCAGTTTATTGTCGACAGCCTCCCCCGATAGCTACACCTTC. Its protein is CASSLLSTASPDSYTF.